The rows below give T cell receptor beta chains drawn from one sample of a study of T cells after yellow fever vaccination. TCRdb re-analysed the 5' RACE reads in MiXCR, keeping a single row per CDR3 protein. The sample carries approximately 250,000 distinct CDR3 sequences, more than 3.5% recorded once. Source: PBMCs, taken 15 days after the yellow fever booster vaccination. These receptors came from a man aged 18 to 29 who received the YFV17D yellow fever vaccine. Both conserved end residues are part of each CDR3. D genes are given only for firm matches. Not every row has a clone size; where given, it reads once, few, many or a size class.

CDR3nt	CDR3aa	v_gene	j_gene	abundance	d_gene
TGCAGTGCCCCCTCCGGGGTGGGGATCAACGAGCAGTACTTC	CSAPSGVGINEQYF	TRBV20-1	TRBJ2-7	many	NA
TGCGCCAGCAGCCAGACAAGGGGCTCTGAAGCTTTCTTT	CASSQTRGSEAFF	TRBV5-1	TRBJ1-1	many	NA
TGCGCCAGCAGTGTTACAGGGGAAGAGACCCAGTACTTC	CASSVTGEETQYF	TRBV5-1	TRBJ2-5	many	TRBD1
TGCAGTGCTAGTGGTTCTAGCGGGGGGGGCACAGATACGCAGTATTTT	CSASGSSGGGTDTQYF	TRBV20-1	TRBJ2-3	NA	TRBD2
TGCAGTGCTAGTGGGGGGGCGGGCGGCTACACCTTC	CSASGGAGGYTF	TRBV20-1	TRBJ1-2	NA	NA
TGCGCCAGCAGCCAAGATAGGACAGGGTACTATGGCTACACCTTC	CASSQDRTGYYGYTF	TRBV4-3	TRBJ1-2	many	TRBD1
TGTGCCAGCAGCTTAGACGAGCGGGGTCTAGCTTGGAAGCAGTACTTC	CASSLDERGLAWKQYF	TRBV7-9	TRBJ2-7	many	TRBD2
TGCGCCAGCAGCCAAACCCCGTCAAGCGGGGGGCCGCAGTATTTT	CASSQTPSSGGPQYF	TRBV4-3	TRBJ2-3	many	TRBD2
TGTGCCAGCAGTGAGCAGGGGGCTGATGGCTACACCTTC	CASSEQGADGYTF	TRBV6-1	TRBJ1-2	many	TRBD1
TGTGCCAGCTCACCAGGGGGGCGGACTGAAGCTTTCTTT	CASSPGGRTEAFF	TRBV18	TRBJ1-1	NA	NA
TGCGCCAGCAGTGAGTCGTCAGGACGAAAGGAGCAGTACTTC	CASSESSGRKEQYF	TRBV10-1	TRBJ2-7	few	NA